A selection of T cell receptor beta chains follows, all from one sample in a study of human T cells and chemical hapten exposure. MiXCR was run by TCRdb on the RACE reads, yielding one entry per CDR3 protein. The table lists roughly 100,000 distinct CDR3 sequences, just under 9% of them singletons. Sequencing was carried out using whole blood. All receptors come from a female donor in good health. Some clones in this sample may be carry-over from other donors' samples. The CDR3 runs from the conserved cysteine through the conserved F or W. The D gene is left open where the match is weak. Rows may omit the clone size; those that give it use once, few, many or a size class.

j_call clone_size d_call v_call cdr3_length cdr3_nt cdr3_aa
TRBJ2-1 many . TRBV20-1 15 TGCAGTGCTAGAGATGGGGTAGCCGGGGACAATGAGCAGTTCTTC CSARDGVAGDNEQFF
TRBJ2-1 many TRBD2 TRBV6-1 15 TGTGCCAGCTCACACACTAGCGGGTTCTACAATGAGCAGTTCTTC CASSHTSGFYNEQFF
TRBJ1-6 . TRBD1 TRBV7-2 16 TGTGCCAGCAGCTACGATTCGAGACAGGGGAATTCACCCCTCCACTTT CASSYDSRQGNSPLHF
TRBJ2-7 many TRBD1 TRBV11-2 14 TGTGCCAGCAGCCTTCCGGGACAGGGATACGAGCAGTACTTC CASSLPGQGYEQYF
TRBJ1-2 few TRBD1 TRBV4-2 15 TGTGCCAGCAGCGGGGGGACAGGGGGTGACTATGGCTACACCTTC CASSGGTGGDYGYTF
TRBJ2-5 few . TRBV28 12 TGTGCCAGCAGTTCGACAGAAGAGACCCAGTACTTC CASSSTEETQYF
TRBJ2-7 . TRBD1 TRBV6-2/TRBV6-3 12 TGTGCCAGCATTGAAACAGGGGGTGAGCAGTACTTC CASIETGGEQYF
TRBJ2-3 many . TRBV29-1 14 TGCAGCGTCGCTTCCGGACCGCGCACAGATACGCAGTATTTT CSVASGPRTDTQYF
TRBJ2-7 few . TRBV6-1 13 TGTGCCAGCAGTGAAGGGATCTCCTACGAGCAGTACTTC CASSEGISYEQYF
TRBJ2-1 few . TRBV7-2 12 TGTGCCAGCAGCTCCACCTACAATGAGCAGTTCTTC CASSSTYNEQFF
TRBJ2-1 few . TRBV6-1 13 TGTGCCAGCAGTGAAGTCTGGCGGGGTGAGCAGTTCTTC CASSEVWRGEQFF
TRBJ2-3 few TRBD2 TRBV5-4 15 TGTGCCAGCAGCTTGGCGGAGCGGGGAGGAGATACGCAGTATTTT CASSLAERGGDTQYF
TRBJ1-1 . . TRBV20-1 13 TGCAGTGCTCTCGGTCAGTGGAACACTGAAGCTTTCTTT CSALGQWNTEAFF
TRBJ2-7 few . TRBV5-1 12 TGCGCCAGCAGACAGGAAAACTACGAGCAGTACTTC CASRQENYEQYF
TRBJ2-3 few . TRBV20-1 11 TGCAGTGTTTACGGCACAGATACGCAGTATTTT CSVYGTDTQYF
TRBJ2-2 few TRBD1 TRBV12-3/TRBV12-4 15 TGTGCCAGCCAGAGAAGACAGGGAATCACCGGGGAGCTGTTTTTT CASQRRQGITGELFF
TRBJ2-3 many . TRBV4-3 15 TGCGCCAGCAGCCAAGTCGCGACAAGCACAGATACGCAGTATTTT CASSQVATSTDTQYF
TRBJ2-1 few . TRBV5-1 13 TGCGCCAGCAGGGGACTTTATTACAATGAGCAGTTCTTC CASRGLYYNEQFF
TRBJ2-1 few TRBD1 TRBV7-9 14 TGTGCCAGCAGACCCGGGACAGGGTTAAGGGAGCAGTTCTTC CASRPGTGLREQFF
TRBJ2-2 few . TRBV27 13 TGTGCCAGCAGTGTAGACTGGTCCGGGGAGCTGTTTTTT CASSVDWSGELFF
TRBJ2-7 . . TRBV3-1 14 TGTGCCAGCAGCCTCTCGAGGACCTCCTACGAGCAGTACTTC CASSLSRTSYEQYF
TRBJ1-4 many . TRBV7-9 16 TGTGCCAGCAGCTTATCCTTGCGGGGCGTAGCGGAAAAACTGTTTTTT CASSLSLRGVAEKLFF
TRBJ2-1 . . TRBV5-6 15 TGTGCCAGCAGCCCGGGACCGACGACCTACAATGAGCAGTTCTTC CASSPGPTTYNEQFF
TRBJ2-2 few TRBD2 TRBV3-1 16 TGTGCCAGCAGCGAAGGAGGACTAGCGGGGTCCGGGGAGCTGTTTTTT CASSEGGLAGSGELFF
TRBJ2-1 . . TRBV3-1 15 TGTGCCAGCAGCCAACTTTCCACCTTATACAATGAGCAGTTCTTC CASSQLSTLYNEQFF
TRBJ2-1 few TRBD2 TRBV29-1 16 TGCAGCGTTGGCCGGACTAGCGGAAGAGGGATAAATGAGCAGTTCTTC CSVGRTSGRGINEQFF
TRBJ1-5 few . TRBV14 14 TGTGCCAGCAGCTCGGGGGTTATTGGTCAGCCCCAGCATTTT CASSSGVIGQPQHF
TRBJ1-5 many TRBD1 TRBV3-1 17 TGTGCCAGCAGCCAAGGGCTAGGGGGCCTAAGCAATCAGCCCCAGCATTTT CASSQGLGGLSNQPQHF
TRBJ1-2 . . TRBV7-2 16 TGTGCCAGCAGCTTAAGGGCTTCCTCAATCAACTATGGCTACACCTTC CASSLRASSINYGYTF
TRBJ2-3 many . TRBV12-3/TRBV12-4 14 TGTGCCAGCAGTTTCCTCAGCGGTATGGATACGCAGTATTTT CASSFLSGMDTQYF
TRBJ2-7 many TRBD2 TRBV27 15 TGTGCCAGCAGTTCCGGACTAGCGGGAACGCGGGAGCAGTACTTC CASSSGLAGTREQYF
TRBJ2-2 many TRBD2 TRBV20-1 17 TGCAGTGCTAGAGCTCTAGCGGGAGGCGCGAACACCGGGGAGCTGTTTTTT CSARALAGGANTGELFF
TRBJ1-4 . . TRBV30 13 TGTGCCTGGAGTAATGGGGGAGGTGAAAAACTGTTTTTT CAWSNGGGEKLFF
TRBJ1-1 . . TRBV15 22 TGTGCCACCAGCAGAGGCAACCTTACAGGATATCCACCCCTTTCCCTGAACACTGAAGCTTTCTTT CATSRGNLTGYPPLSLNTEAFF
TRBJ2-2 medium-sized . TRBV24-1 14 TGTGCCACCTCCCTGGGGACGGACACCGGGGAGCTGTTTTTT CATSLGTDTGELFF
TRBJ2-1 few TRBD2 TRBV5-5 16 TGTGCCAGCAGCTTCGTGGGACTAGCGACCGGCAATGAGCAGTTCTTC CASSFVGLATGNEQFF
TRBJ2-3 . . TRBV4-3 12 TGCGCCAGCAGCCAAGACGTTGATACGCAGTATTTT CASSQDVDTQYF
TRBJ1-1 . . TRBV4-2 14 TGTGCCAGCAGCCCCGGCCTGGGGGGCACTGAAGCTTTCTTT CASSPGLGGTEAFF
TRBJ1-5 many . TRBV6-2/TRBV6-3 12 TGTGCCAGCAGTCTATCCTATCAGCCCCAGCATTTT CASSLSYQPQHF
TRBJ2-1 . . TRBV7-2 15 TGTGCCAGCAGCTTAGGACCAGGTCAAAGGAATGAGCAGTTCTTC CASSLGPGQRNEQFF
TRBJ1-4 many . TRBV29-1 12 TGCAGCGCGACGGTCGGCGGGGAAAAACTGTTTTTT CSATVGGEKLFF
TRBJ1-2 . . TRBV14 15 TGTGCCAGCAGCCAAGAGCTAACGGAGAACTATGGCTACACCTTC CASSQELTENYGYTF
TRBJ1-4 few . TRBV7-9 14 TGTGCCAGCAGCCAGAGGGTAGAGCGGGAAAAACTGTTTTTT CASSQRVEREKLFF
TRBJ1-1 few . TRBV20-1 12 TGCAGTGCTAGTACAGGGACCACTGAAGCTTTCTTT CSASTGTTEAFF
TRBJ1-5 many . TRBV28 14 TGTGCCAGCAGTCCTACAGTTAGCAATCAGCCCCAGCATTTT CASSPTVSNQPQHF
TRBJ2-3 few TRBD1 TRBV9 15 TGTGCCAGCACTCAGGGGGCGGCGGTGACAGATACGCAGTATTTT CASTQGAAVTDTQYF
TRBJ2-7 . TRBD1 TRBV6-5 15 TGTGCCAGCAGCCAAAGTGTAACAGGGGCTGGTGAGCAGTACTTC CASSQSVTGAGEQYF